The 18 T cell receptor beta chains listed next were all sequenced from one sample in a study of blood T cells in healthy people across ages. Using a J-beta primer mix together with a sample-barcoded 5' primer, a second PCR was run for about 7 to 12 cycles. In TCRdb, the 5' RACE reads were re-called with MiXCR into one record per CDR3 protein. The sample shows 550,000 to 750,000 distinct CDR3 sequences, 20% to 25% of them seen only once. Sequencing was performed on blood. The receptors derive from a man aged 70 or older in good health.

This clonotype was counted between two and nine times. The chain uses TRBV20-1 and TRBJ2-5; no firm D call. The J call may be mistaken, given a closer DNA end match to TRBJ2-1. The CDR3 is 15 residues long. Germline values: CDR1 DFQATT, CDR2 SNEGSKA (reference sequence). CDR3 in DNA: TGCAGTGCTAGAATAGGTACTACCCCTGGGAATGAGCAGTTCTTC. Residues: CSARIGTTPGNEQFF.

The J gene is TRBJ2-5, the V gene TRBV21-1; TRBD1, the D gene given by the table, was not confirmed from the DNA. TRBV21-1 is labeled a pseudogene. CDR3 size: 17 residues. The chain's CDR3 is CASSKTGTKALQETQYF. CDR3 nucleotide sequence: TGTGCCAGCAGCAAGACCGGGACCAAGGCCCTCCAAGAGACCCAGTACTTC.

The CDR3 protein is CASSFSASSYEQYF. The CDR3 DNA is TGTGCCAGCAGCTTTAGCGCAAGCTCCTACGAGCAGTACTTC. The chain uses TRBV7-9 and TRBJ2-7, with D possibly TRBD2 on 5 matching bases. Trimming left V 3 bases short and J 0 bases short, with 9 bases between. The CDR3 covers 14 residues. Germline assignment: CDR1 SEHNR and CDR2 FQNEAQ (reference sequence).

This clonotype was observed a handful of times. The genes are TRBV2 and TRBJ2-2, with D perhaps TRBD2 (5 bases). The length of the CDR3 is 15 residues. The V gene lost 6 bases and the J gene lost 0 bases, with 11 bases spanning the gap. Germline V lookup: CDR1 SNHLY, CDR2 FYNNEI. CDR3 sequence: CASRVSGANTGELFF. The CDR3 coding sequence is TGTGCCAGCAGAGTGAGCGGCGCGAACACCGGGGAGCTGTTTTTT. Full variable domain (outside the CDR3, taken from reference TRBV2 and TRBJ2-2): EPEVTQTPSHQVTQMGQEVILRCVPISNHLYFYWYRQILGQKVEFLVSFYNNEISEKSEIFDDQFSVERPDGSNFTLKIRSTKLEDSAMYFCASRVSGANTGELFFGEGSRLTVL.

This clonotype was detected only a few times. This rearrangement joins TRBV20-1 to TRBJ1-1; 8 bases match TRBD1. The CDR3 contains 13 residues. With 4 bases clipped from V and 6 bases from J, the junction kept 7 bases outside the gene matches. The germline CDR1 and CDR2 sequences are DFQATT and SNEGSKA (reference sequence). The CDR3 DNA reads TGCAGTGCTACTAGGACAGGGAGCGCTGAAGCTTTCTTT. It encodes CSATRTGSAEAFF.

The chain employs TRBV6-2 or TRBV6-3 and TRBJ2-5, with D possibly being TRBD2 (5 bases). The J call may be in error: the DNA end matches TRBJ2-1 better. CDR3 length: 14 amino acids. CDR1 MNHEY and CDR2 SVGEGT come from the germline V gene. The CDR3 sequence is CASSPDTPGDEQFF. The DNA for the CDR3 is TGTGCCAGCAGTCCCGATACCCCCGGGGATGAGCAGTTCTTC.

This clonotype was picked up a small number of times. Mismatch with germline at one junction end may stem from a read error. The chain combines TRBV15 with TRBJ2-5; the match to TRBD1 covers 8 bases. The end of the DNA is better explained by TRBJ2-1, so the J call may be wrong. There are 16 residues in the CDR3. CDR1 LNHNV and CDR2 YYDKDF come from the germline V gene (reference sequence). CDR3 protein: CATSRGGTGSYDEQFF. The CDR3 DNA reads TGTGCCACCAGCAGAGGGGGGACAGGCTCCTACGATGAGCAGTTCTTC.

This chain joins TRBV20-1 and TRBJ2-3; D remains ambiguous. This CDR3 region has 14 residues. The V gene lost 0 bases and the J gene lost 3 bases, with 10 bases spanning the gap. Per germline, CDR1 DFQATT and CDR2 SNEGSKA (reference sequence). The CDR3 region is CSARDQQRTDTQYF. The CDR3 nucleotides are TGCAGTGCTAGAGATCAGCAGAGAACAGATACGCAGTATTTT.

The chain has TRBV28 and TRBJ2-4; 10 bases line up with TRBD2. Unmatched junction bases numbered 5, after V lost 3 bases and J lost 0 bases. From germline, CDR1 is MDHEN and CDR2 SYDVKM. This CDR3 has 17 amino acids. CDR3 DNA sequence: TGTGCCAGCAGTTTTAAAAGCGGGAGGGTAGCCAAAAACATTCAGTACTTC. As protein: CASSFKSGRVAKNIQYF.

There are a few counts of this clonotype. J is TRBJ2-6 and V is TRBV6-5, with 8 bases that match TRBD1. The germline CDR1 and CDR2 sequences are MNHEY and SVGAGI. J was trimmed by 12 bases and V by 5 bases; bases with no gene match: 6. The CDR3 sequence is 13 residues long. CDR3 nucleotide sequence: TGTGCCAGCAGTGCAGGGGGCGAAAGCGTCCTGACTTTC. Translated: CASSAGGESVLTF.

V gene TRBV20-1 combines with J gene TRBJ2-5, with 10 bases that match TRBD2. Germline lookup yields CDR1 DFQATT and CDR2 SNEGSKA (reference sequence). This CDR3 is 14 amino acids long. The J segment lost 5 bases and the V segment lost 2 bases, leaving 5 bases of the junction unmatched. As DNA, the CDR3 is TGCAGTGCTAGACTAGCGGGAGCGTTTGAGACCCAGTACTTC. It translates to CSARLAGAFETQYF.

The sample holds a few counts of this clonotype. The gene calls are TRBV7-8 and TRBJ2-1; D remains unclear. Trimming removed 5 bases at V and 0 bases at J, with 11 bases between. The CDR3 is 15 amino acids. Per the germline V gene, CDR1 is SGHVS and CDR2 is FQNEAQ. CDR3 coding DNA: TGTGCCAGCAGCCCTTCTGCCCCCTCCTACAATGAGCAGTTCTTC. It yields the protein CASSPSAPSYNEQFF.

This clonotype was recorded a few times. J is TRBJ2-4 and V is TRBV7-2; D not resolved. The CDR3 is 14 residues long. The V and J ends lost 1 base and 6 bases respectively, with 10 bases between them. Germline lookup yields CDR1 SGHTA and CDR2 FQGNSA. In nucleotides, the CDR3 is TGTGCCAGCAGCTTAGAGCGATCGGGAAACATTCAGTACTTC. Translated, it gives CASSLERSGNIQYF.

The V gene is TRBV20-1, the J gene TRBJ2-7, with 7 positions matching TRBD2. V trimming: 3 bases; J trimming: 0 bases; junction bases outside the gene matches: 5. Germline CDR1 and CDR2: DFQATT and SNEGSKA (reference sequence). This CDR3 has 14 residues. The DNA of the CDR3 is TGCAGTGCTAGGGGAGGGATCCGCTCCTACGAGCAGTACTTC. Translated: CSARGGIRSYEQYF.

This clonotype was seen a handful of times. As DNA, the CDR3 is TGTGCCAGCAGACATACGACAGGGGGAAATGGCTACACCTTC. Residues: CASRHTTGGNGYTF. V gene TRBV7-9 combines with J gene TRBJ1-2; TRBD1 aligns across 9 bases. This CDR3 region has 14 residues. V trimming: 6 bases; J trimming: 6 bases; junction bases outside the gene matches: 8. Germline CDR1 is SEHNR and CDR2 is FQNEAQ (reference sequence).

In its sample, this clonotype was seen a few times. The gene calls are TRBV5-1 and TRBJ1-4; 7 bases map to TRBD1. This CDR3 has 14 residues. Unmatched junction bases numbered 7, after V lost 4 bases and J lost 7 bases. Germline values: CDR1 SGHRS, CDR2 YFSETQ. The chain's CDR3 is CASSTTGVGEKLFF. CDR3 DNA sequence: TGCGCCAGCAGCACTACAGGGGTTGGTGAAAAACTGTTTTTT.

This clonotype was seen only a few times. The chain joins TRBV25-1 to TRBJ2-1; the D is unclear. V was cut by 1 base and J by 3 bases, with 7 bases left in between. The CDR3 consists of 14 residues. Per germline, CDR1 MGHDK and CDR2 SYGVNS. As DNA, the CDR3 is TGTGCCAGCAGTGAATCGGCTAGCTACAATGAGCAGTTCTTC. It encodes CASSESASYNEQFF. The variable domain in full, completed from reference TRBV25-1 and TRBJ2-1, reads EADIYQTPRYLVIGTGKKITLECSQTMGHDKMYWYQQDPGMELHLIHYSYGVNSTEKGDLSSESTVSRIRTEHFPLTLESARPSHTSQYLCASSESASYNEQFFGPGTRLTVL.

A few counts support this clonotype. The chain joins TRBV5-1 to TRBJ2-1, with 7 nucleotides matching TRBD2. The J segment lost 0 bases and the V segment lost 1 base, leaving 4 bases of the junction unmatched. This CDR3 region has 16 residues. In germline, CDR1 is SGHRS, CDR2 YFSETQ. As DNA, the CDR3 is TGCGCCAGCAGCTTGTATGCGGGAGTCTCCTACAATGAGCAGTTCTTC. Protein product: CASSLYAGVSYNEQFF.